The 15 T cell receptor beta chains below come from one sample, sequenced in a study of blood T cells in healthy people across ages. Primed by a sample-barcoded 5' primer and a J-beta primer mix, a second PCR proceeded for 7 to 11 cycles. TCRdb reprocessed the 5' RACE reads via MiXCR and lists one record per CDR3 protein. The sample lists under 800,000 distinct CDR3 sequences; roughly 21% were seen once. Sequenced: blood. The receptors derive from a man in his 70s in good health.

This clonotype came up a few times. The chain joins TRBV29-1 to TRBJ2-5; tentative D call: TRBD1 (5 bases). Germline assignment: CDR1 SQVTM and CDR2 ANQGSEA. Trimming removed 5 bases at V and 5 bases at J, with 12 bases between. The CDR3 has 12 residues. The CDR3 region has the DNA TGCAGCGTTACGGAAGGGGTGGAGACCCAGTACTTC. Its protein product is CSVTEGVETQYF.

This clonotype has a count of ten or more. V is TRBV20-1 and J is TRBJ2-7; tentatively, D is TRBD2 (6 bases). With 0 bases removed from V and 4 bases from J, the gap between germline ends came to 16 bases. The CDR3 loop spans 15 amino acids. Germline V gene lookup returns CDR1 DFQATT and CDR2 SNEGSKA (reference sequence). Here the CDR3 reads CSARDFGSSGYEQYF. CDR3 bases: TGCAGTGCTAGAGATTTCGGGAGTAGTGGATACGAGCAGTACTTC.

This chain uses TRBV5-1 with TRBJ2-3; 9 nucleotides line up with TRBD2. In germline, CDR1 is SGHRS, CDR2 YFSETQ. Trimming at V came to 3 bases and at J to 5 bases, leaving 7 bases not matched to a gene. The CDR3 has 15 amino acids. CDR3 nucleotides: TGCGCCAGCAGCTCCGGGACTAGCTCGGAAGATACGCAGTATTTT. It is translated as CASSSGTSSEDTQYF.

The chain carries TRBV15 and TRBJ1-2; possible D gene TRBD1, 5 bases. The CDR3 sequence is 13 residues long. The germline V gene has CDR1 LNHNV and CDR2 YYDKDF (reference sequence). The V and J ends lost 0 bases and 8 bases respectively, with 10 bases between them. DNA of the CDR3: TGTGCCACCAGCAGAGACAGGGACGGAGGCTACACCTTC. The encoded protein is CATSRDRDGGYTF.

The chain is built from TRBV6-6 and TRBJ2-7, with D unresolved. This CDR3 spans 14 amino acids. Between the trimmed V and J ends, which lost 2 bases and 5 bases, there was a span of 13 bases. Germline V gives CDR1 MNHNY, CDR2 SVGAGI (reference sequence). The CDR3 nucleotides are TGTGCCAGCAGTTACATGCGCCAGGTCCACGAGCAGTACTTC. It yields the protein CASSYMRQVHEQYF.

As to this clonotype: At one end the junction does not follow the germline gene, possibly because of a read error. The rearrangement links TRBV7-9 to TRBJ2-2; 8 nucleotides agree with TRBD2. CDR1 is SEHNR and CDR2 is FQNEAQ in the germline V gene (reference sequence). This CDR3 contains 15 residues. The CDR3 region is CASTSQLAGTGELFF. As DNA, the CDR3 is TGTGCCAGCACCTCCCAGCTAGCGGGCACCGGGGAGCTGTTCTTT.

The chain uses TRBV25-1 and TRBJ2-1, with D perhaps matching TRBD1 (6 bases). The CDR3 has 12 residues. Germline CDR1 reads MGHDK; CDR2 reads SYGVNS. With 3 bases removed from V and 7 bases from J, the gap between germline ends came to 7 bases. The CDR3 coding sequence is TGTGCCAGCAGTGACCAGGGGAATGAGCAGTTCTTC. Amino acid sequence: CASSDQGNEQFF.

This clonotype was observed a handful of times. The rearrangement uses TRBV10-3 and TRBJ1-1; maybe TRBD1 (5 bases). The germline V and J ends were trimmed by 4 bases and 2 bases, with 8 bases remaining between them. The germline V gene encodes CDR1 ENHRY and CDR2 SYGVKD. This CDR3 spans 13 amino acids. DNA for the CDR3: TGTGCCATCAGTGTTGACAGAAACACTGAAGCTTTCTTT. Translated, it gives CAISVDRNTEAFF.

This clonotype was observed a few times. The chain links TRBV6-1 to TRBJ2-1; a weak D match, TRBD2 (6 bases). The length of the CDR3 is 13 residues. The germline CDR1 and CDR2 sequences are MNHNS and SASEGT. V lost 8 bases to trimming and J lost 0 bases, with 8 bases between them. The CDR3 loop is CASERASYNEQFF. CDR3 in DNA: TGTGCCAGCGAGCGGGCCTCCTACAATGAGCAGTTCTTC.

J is TRBJ2-5 and V is TRBV6-2 or TRBV6-3; D unresolved. The CDR3 contains 14 residues. The V gene lost 6 bases and the J gene lost 1 base, with 12 bases spanning the gap. Germline CDR1 is MNHEY and CDR2 is SVGEGT. CDR3 nucleotide sequence: TGTGCCAGCAGGGACGTCGTACTCCAAGAGACCCAGTACTTC. It encodes CASRDVVLQETQYF.

This clonotype appeared a few times. A junction end diverges from the germline sequence, so it may reflect a read error. The gene calls are TRBV9 and TRBJ2-3; 16 nucleotides match TRBD2. CDR1 SGDLS and CDR2 YYNGEE come from the germline V gene. The CDR3 is 16 residues long. CDR3 region: CASSFGGTSGRDTQYF. CDR3 nucleotides: TGCGCCAGCAGCTTTGGGGGGACTAGCGGGAGGGACACGCAGTATTTT.

Note on this clonotype: One end of the junction does not line up with germline, which may come from a read error. The V gene is TRBV29-1, the J gene TRBJ2-4, with D possibly being TRBD2 (5 bases). The CDR3 has 12 residues. Per germline, CDR1 SQVTM and CDR2 ANQGSEA. CDR3 amino acids: CSVGLAQNIRYF. The CDR3 DNA reads as TGCAGCGTTGGTCTAGCACAAAACATTCGGTACTTC.

The chain recombines TRBV7-3 with TRBJ2-1; the match to TRBD2 covers 13 bases. Germline CDR1 SGHTA, CDR2 FQGTGA. CDR3 size: 16 residues. V gave up 6 bases and J gave up 7 bases; unmatched junction bases: 9. The DNA of the CDR3 is TGTGCCAGCAGTCCGCTGACTAGCGGGAGGAATAATGAGCAGTTCTTC. This translates into CASSPLTSGRNNEQFF.

The V and J genes are TRBV5-8 and TRBJ1-1, with D possibly matching TRBD1 (6 bases). The CDR3 covers 14 residues. V lost 1 base to trimming and J lost 5 bases, with 12 bases between them. CDR1 is SGHTS and CDR2 is YDEGEE in the germline V gene. The DNA for the CDR3 is TGTGCCAGCAGCTTGAGGGGGGCAAGTACTGAAGCTTTCTTT. As protein: CASSLRGASTEAFF.

V usage is TRBV29-1 and J usage is TRBJ2-2; D is uncertain. The CDR3 spans 13 residues. From germline, CDR1 is SQVTM and CDR2 ANQGSEA. Between the trimmed V and J ends, which lost 3 bases and 4 bases, there was a span of 9 bases. CDR3 sequence (DNA): TGCAGCGTTGATCACGGAACCACCGGGGAGCTGTTTTTT. As protein: CSVDHGTTGELFF.